This T cell receptor (beta chain) was identified during a study of CD8+ T cells in alopecia areata. Study information: Tofacitinib dosing lasted 6 to 18 months, which was then followed by 6 months off drug. General study points: One nonresponder leaves baseline CD8+ expansion's link to response uncertain.

As concerns this clone: The antigen is undetermined.

CDR1 is SGHDT and CDR2 is YYEEEE in the germline V gene. Trimming pared 1 base from V and 7 bases from J, leaving 21 bases between. The CDR3 loop spans 17 amino acids. Following extraction, RNA underwent reverse transcription to cDNA, which served as the sequencing template. Profiling relied on immunoSEQ multiplex PCR, and the TCRdb table lists in-frame clones only, not all of them. The data show 110,000 to 150,000 clones, about 85% seen once. Treatment given: oral pan-JAK inhibitor, 5-10 mg twice daily. This rearrangement joins TRBV5-6 to TRBJ2-1, with D perhaps matching TRBD2 (5 bases). The sample was CD8+ T cells sorted from blood, taken at week 4, from a patient treated with tofacitinib. This receptor was obtained from a human donor with alopecia areata. The CDR3 sequence: CASSLSERLGPWNEQFF. In nucleotides, the CDR3 is TGTGCCAGCAGCTTGTCGGAGCGGCTCGGTCCCTGGAATGAGCAGTTCTTC.